This TCR beta chain was sequenced for a study of beta chain features in type 1 diabetes (dated by TCRdb to 2016 to 2019). General notes on the study: No differences in mean age, gender distribution, total cell number or subset yield were found between patients and healthy donors. Regulatory and stem cell-like memory subsets were obtained from only 8 patients and roughly eight healthy donors, while naive and central memory subsets were obtained from all 30 or so donors. Across all samples, roughly 110,000,000 sorted cells were examined, and cell number per subset correlated strongly with RNA yield. The study compared the TCRB repertoires of sorted circulating CD4+ T cell subsets in recently diagnosed type 1 diabetes patients with those in matched healthy donors.

This clone has more than one count but fewer than ten. The target of this receptor is not known. Per-nucleotide qualities are absent, and no much larger clonotype sits a single base away. The entire isolated RNA was reverse transcribed using the High Capacity cDNA Reverse Transcription Kit, and thus expressed TCRB transcripts were sequenced. Naive, central memory and regulatory T cell samples underwent deep immunoSEQ sequencing, averaging about 3.57 million total reads per sample. Sorted cells were lysed in RLT buffer, and RNA was extracted using DNase-treated RNeasy Micro or Mini kits according to cell number. Each cell subset was processed separately to prevent cross-contamination, with patient and healthy donor samples processed together. TCRB sequences were amplified from cDNA with the immunoSEQ multiplex PCR, producing 87-bp fragments spanning the CDR3 region. The amplicons were sequenced using the Illumina HiSeq platform. From the authors' description of their analysis: Synthetic template baselines were used to correct PCR bias computationally, reads within Hamming distance 2 were collapsed together, and singletons that could not be merged were discarded. Reads were aligned against IMGT so that V, D and J genes, CDR3 length and insertions or deletions at six rearrangement sites could be assigned. Clonotype counts were normalized to sorted cell number within each subset before computing true diversity and Gini coefficients with the tcR R package. The overlap coefficient, calculated on TCRB nucleotide sequences, was used to quantify repertoire sharing. Out-of-frame TCRB sequences from naive cells were analyzed to stand in for the pre-selection repertoire. TCRdb retrieved this table from immuneACCESS and kept in-frame rearrangements only. Not all clones are present; in checked studies, unresolved V genes account for under half, and no reason is known for the remainder. V and J calls and clone size are given by that table; D and trimming were obtained from the DNA. In all, the sample holds 600,000 to 700,000 clones, and around 11% of those were seen once. Of the sample, around 0.12% falls within the top ten clones.

Each donor gave one peripheral blood draw, averaging around 0.11 L, which was collected into heparinised tubes. Using a panel that included CD45RO, CCR7, CD25, CD127, CD95 and CD27, naive, central memory, regulatory and stem cell-like memory CD4+ T cells were sorted on a BD FACSAria II. All sorted populations exceeded 95% purity. Right away, PBMCs were isolated by Lymphoprep density gradient centrifugation and were stained directly, with no culture step. To minimize batch effects, samples were stained and sorted in pairs, one healthy donor with one patient per experiment. The study at large found these results: PCR might favor shorter templates, but patient and control samples were amplified and corrected together, so any skew would affect both groups equally. Because cDNA was sequenced instead of genomic DNA, highly expressing activated cells could be over-represented, though the groups showed no difference in activation or CD3 levels. Only small numbers of individuals were included in the HLA sub-analyses, which left unresolved whether HLA type had any influence on TCRB rearrangement. Type 1 diabetes patients showed a moderate but significant shortening of TCRB CDR3 length in all four CD4+ subsets. Naive, central memory and regulatory TCRB repertoires appeared more similar among patients than among healthy donors. Fewer insertions and more nucleotide deletions at VDJ recombination sites were observed in patients with type 1 diabetes, implying thymic rearrangement abnormalities.

This clonotype was sampled from a man aged 25 to 45 with type 1 diabetes. Source material: naive CD4+ T cells from blood. Reading the label with the study, this specimen's cell subset or site is: true naive CD4+ T cells.

The CDR3 in this case is CASGSTSGGAETQYF. The DNA sequence is as follows: TGTGCTAGTGGTTCGACTAGCGGGGGGGCGGAGACCCAGTACTTC. The chain uses TRBV12-5 and TRBJ2-5; a stretch of 14 junction bases matches TRBD2. V is trimmed back by 4 bases and J by 5 bases, and the junction contains 3 bases that no gene match accounts for. Counted from cysteine to phenylalanine, this CDR3 has 15 amino acids. Only the CDR3 DNA stays, 45 bases, in frame from base 1. Via the germline V gene, CDR1 is LGHNT and CDR2 FRNRAP.